This TCR beta chain stems from a study of blood T cell repertoires in COVID-19. Study at large: COVID-19 samples from acute and convalescent phases originated in the United States, Italy and Spain. From T cells, B-cell-depleted T cells, or PBMCs came the material, which was cDNA or gDNA.

In the authors' methods: Counts of nucleated cells, estimated from reference gene primer amplification, were obtained. TCRdb's table, derived via immunoSEQ multiplex PCR, lists solely in-frame clones and lacks some. D and trimming were read from the DNA, whereas the V and J calls and clone size are those reported in that table. Of fewer than 150,000 clones in the sample, around 85% are singletons; the top ten hold approximately 5.1%. Germline CDR1 reads LNHDA; CDR2 reads SQIVND (reference sequence). The J segment lost 7 bases and the V segment lost 3 bases, leaving 9 bases of the junction unmatched. The CDR3 totals 15 residues. Patients in Seattle were enrolled during active infection, then followed longitudinally.

V is TRBV19 and J is TRBJ2-7; 10 nucleotides agree with TRBD1. This sequence was found in a woman in her sixties or seventies with COVID-19, enrolled during active disease. The material sequenced was peripheral blood. The CDR3 sequence: CASSISGTGVGEQYF. The DNA of the CDR3 is TGTGCCAGTAGTATCTCCGGGACAGGGGTCGGGGAGCAGTACTTC.